The 26 T cell receptor beta chains below were found in one sample sequenced in a study of beta chain features in type 1 diabetes. Expressed TCRB transcripts were sequenced, since all the RNA that had been isolated was reverse transcribed. Assay: immunoSEQ multiplex PCR; the TCRdb copy retains only in-frame clones and omits some. The table includes roughly 300,000 clones, about 13% detected once. The study's findings and limits: TCRB CDR3s from Type 1 diabetes patients were moderately but significantly shorter in all four CD4+ subsets.

The antigens of these receptors remain unknown. The sequencing input was naive CD4+ T cells from blood. The receptor set was obtained from a young man with type 1 diabetes.

The chain recombines TRBV5-1 with TRBJ2-1, with 11 positions matching TRBD2. Germline CDR1 SGHRS, CDR2 YFSETQ. The CDR3 sequence is 16 residues long. The J segment lost 0 bases and the V segment lost 4 bases, leaving 3 bases of the junction unmatched. The CDR3 region has the DNA TGCGCCAGCAGCAGGGGACTAGCGGACTCCTACAATGAGCAGTTCTTC. Protein sequence: CASSRGLADSYNEQFF.

Here the CDR3 reads CASTEQGIRQPQHF. The CDR3 DNA is TGTGCCAGCACAGAACAGGGAATCCGTCAGCCCCAGCATTTT. The J gene is TRBJ1-5, the V gene TRBV28; perhaps TRBD1 as D (6 bases). Between the trimmed V and J ends, which lost 7 bases and 6 bases, there was a span of 16 bases. The CDR3 length is 14 residues. Germline V CDR1 and CDR2: MDHEN, SYDVKM. The complete variable domain, with remaining parts taken from reference TRBV28 and TRBJ1-5, reads DVKVTQSSRYLVKRTGEKVFLECVQDMDHENMFWYRQDPGLGLRLIYFSYDVKMKEKGDIPEGYSVSREKKERFSLILESASTNQTSMYLCASTEQGIRQPQHFGDGTRLSIL.

This clone was seen only a few times. The chain links TRBV19 to TRBJ2-1; 8 bases are shared with TRBD2. Germline V gene data show CDR1 as LNHDA and CDR2 as SQIVND (reference sequence). This CDR3 has 17 residues. After removal of 5 bases from V and 3 bases from J, the junction contained 12 bases not matched to a gene. The CDR3 loop reads CASSSPPGLGLYNEQFF. For the CDR3, the DNA is TGTGCCAGTAGTTCTCCGCCGGGACTAGGTCTCTACAATGAGCAGTTCTTC.

V gene TRBV28 combines with J gene TRBJ2-7; unclear D gene. The CDR3 totals 15 residues. The V gene lost 7 bases and the J gene lost 3 bases, with 19 bases spanning the gap. The germline gives CDR1 MDHEN, CDR2 SYDVKM. Here the CDR3 reads CASMASAASHYEQYF. The CDR3 nucleotides read TGTGCCAGCATGGCTTCCGCGGCGAGCCACTACGAGCAGTACTTC.

Only a few counts were recorded for this clone. The V call is TRBV5-6, the J call TRBJ1-2; unclear D gene. V was shortened by 6 bases and J by 4 bases, with 13 bases between the two germline ends. The CDR3 sequence is 13 residues long. Germline assignment: CDR1 SGHDT and CDR2 YYEEEE. As DNA, the CDR3 is TGTGCCAGCACCCGGGAGGGAGGCTATGGCTACACCTTC. Translating it yields CASTREGGYGYTF. Full variable domain (rest looked up from reference TRBV5-6 and TRBJ1-2): DAGVTQSPTHLIKTRGQQVTLRCSPKSGHDTVSWYQQALGQGPQFIFQYYEEEERQRGNFPDRFSGHQFPNYSSELNVNALLLGDSALYLCASTREGGYGYTFGSGTRLTVV.

The J gene is TRBJ1-5, the V gene TRBV19, with a possible D match to TRBD1 (5 bases). Germline values: CDR1 LNHDA, CDR2 SQIVND (reference sequence). Trimming took 5 bases from V and 0 from J, leaving 11 bases between them. The CDR3 spans 15 residues. The CDR3 loop reads CASSWGGVSNQPQHF. CDR3 DNA sequence: TGTGCCAGTAGTTGGGGGGGTGTTAGCAATCAGCCCCAGCATTTT.

V usage is TRBV4-3 and J usage is TRBJ2-1; TRBD2 might be the D (6 bases). This CDR3 is built from 15 residues. With 2 bases removed from V and 3 bases from J, the gap between germline ends came to 11 bases. Germline V lookup: CDR1 LGHNA, CDR2 YSLEER. CDR3 region: CASSQRISGYNEQFF. The CDR3 region has the DNA TGCGCCAGCAGCCAACGAATTAGCGGCTACAATGAGCAGTTCTTC.

The genes are TRBV19 and TRBJ1-4; TRBD1 might be the D (5 bases). Looked up from germline, CDR1 is LNHDA and CDR2 is SQIVND (reference sequence). The CDR3 has 14 amino acids. With 8 bases removed from V and 7 bases from J, the gap between germline ends came to 17 bases. CDR3 in DNA: TGTGCCAGTGGAAGGGAGGCAGGGATTGAAAAACTGTTTTTT. It yields the protein CASGREAGIEKLFF.

This clone has more than one count but fewer than ten. The chain employs TRBV11-2 and TRBJ2-3; D gene ambiguous. The CDR3 has 12 amino acids. Germline V gene sequence: CDR1 SGHAT, CDR2 FQNNGV. V lost 5 bases and J lost 6, with 9 bases in between. CDR3 amino acids: CASSVTGDTQYF. In DNA form, the CDR3 reads TGTGCCAGCAGCGTAACCGGGGATACGCAGTATTTT.

The CDR3 DNA reads as TGTGCCAGCAGCCCACAGGGTGGTCAAGAGACCCAGTACTTC. This sequence encodes CASSPQGGQETQYF. The chain employs TRBV7-3 and TRBJ2-5, with D tentatively TRBD1 (6 bases). Trimming cost V 5 bases and J 2 bases, with 12 bases left between them. Germline CDR1 reads SGHTA; CDR2 reads FQGTGA. This CDR3 has 14 residues.

V is TRBV4-2 and J is TRBJ2-2, with 9 bases identical to TRBD2. This CDR3 has 17 residues. Germline loops: CDR1 LGHNA, CDR2 YNFKEQ. The V segment lost 0 bases and the J segment 2 bases; nucleotides outside the gene matches: 4. CDR3 nucleotides: TGTGCCAGCAGCCAAGAGCCTAGCGGGATTAACACCGGGGAGCTGTTTTTT. Protein product: CASSQEPSGINTGELFF.

The sample holds a few counts of this clone. The rearrangement uses TRBV5-6 and TRBJ2-3; no clear D gene. The CDR3 is made up of 13 amino acids. Germline V gene lookup returns CDR1 SGHDT and CDR2 YYEEEE. V gave up 0 bases and J gave up 5 bases, with 7 bases separating them. In DNA, the CDR3 is TGTGCCAGCAGCTTGGCGGAGCGAGATACGCAGTATTTT. Translated, it gives CASSLAERDTQYF.

This chain connects TRBV7-3 to TRBJ2-7; 8 nucleotides agree with TRBD2. The CDR3 covers 13 residues. Germline V lookup: CDR1 SGHTA, CDR2 FQGTGA. The V and J ends lost 5 bases and 3 bases, in that order; junction bases with no gene match: 3. CDR3 protein: CASSKGLDYEQYF. In DNA, the CDR3 is TGTGCCAGCAGCAAGGGACTAGACTACGAGCAGTACTTC.

The chain links TRBV18 to TRBJ1-5, with 10 nucleotides matching TRBD1. The V gene's germline CDR1 is KGHSH and CDR2 LQKENI. CDR3 length: 15 residues. The J segment lost 6 bases and the V segment lost 0 bases, leaving 2 bases of the junction unmatched. CDR3 DNA: TGTGCCAGCTCACCACCTGGGACAGGGGTTCAGCCCCAGCATTTT. This sequence encodes CASSPPGTGVQPQHF.

V gene TRBV7-2 combines with J gene TRBJ2-2; 7 nucleotides line up with TRBD1. The CDR3 covers 14 residues. The V segment lost 9 bases and the J segment 6 bases; nucleotides outside the gene matches: 10. Looked up from germline, CDR1 is SGHTA and CDR2 is FQGNSA. The CDR3 sequence is CASHTTGSAGELFF. In nucleotides, the CDR3 is TGTGCCAGTCACACGACAGGGTCAGCCGGGGAGCTGTTTTTT.

The V gene is TRBV6-5, the J gene TRBJ2-7, with unresolved D. With 5 bases removed from V and 2 bases from J, the gap between germline ends came to 16 bases. CDR3 length: 15 residues. Germline V gene data show CDR1 as MNHEY and CDR2 as SVGAGI. CDR3 DNA: TGTGCCAGCAGTACGGTCGGCGGTACCGCCTACGAGCAGTACTTC. Protein product: CASSTVGGTAYEQYF.

This rearrangement joins TRBV25-1 to TRBJ2-1; 14 bases align to TRBD2. The V segment lost 2 bases and the J segment 8 bases; nucleotides outside the gene matches: 8. This CDR3 spans 17 amino acids. Germline V gene data show CDR1 as MGHDK and CDR2 as SYGVNS. CDR3 sequence: CASSEGTSGRLGDEQFF. CDR3 in DNA: TGTGCCAGCAGTGAAGGGACTAGCGGGAGATTAGGCGATGAGCAGTTCTTC. The variable domain in full, with the rest retrieved from reference TRBV25-1 and TRBJ2-1, is EADIYQTPRYLVIGTGKKITLECSQTMGHDKMYWYQQDPGMELHLIHYSYGVNSTEKGDLSSESTVSRIRTEHFPLTLESARPSHTSQYLCASSEGTSGRLGDEQFFGPGTRLTVL.

The chain carries TRBV30 and TRBJ2-5; D is perhaps TRBD1 (6 bases). The CDR3 sequence is 14 residues long. CDR1 and CDR2 (germline): GTSNPN, SVGIG (reference sequence). The V end was cut by 5 bases, the J end by 3 bases, with 16 bases between. Here the CDR3 reads CAWSVGGTKETQYF. The DNA for the CDR3 is TGTGCCTGGTCGGTTGGGGGCACGAAAGAGACCCAGTACTTC.

This chain uses TRBV6-5 with TRBJ2-7; possible D gene TRBD1, 6 bases. CDR1 and CDR2 (germline): MNHEY, SVGAGI. V gave up 2 bases and J gave up 2 bases, with 13 bases separating them. The CDR3 consists of 15 residues. The CDR3 bases are TGTGCCAGCAGTTACGTCGCGACAGGACCCTACGAGCAGTACTTC. Its translation: CASSYVATGPYEQYF.

The sample holds a few counts of this clone. The chain joins TRBV7-2 to TRBJ1-1; the D gene is possibly TRBD1 (5 bases). The CDR3 totals 15 residues. V was cut by 3 bases and J by 0 bases, with 11 bases left in between. Germline CDR1 SGHTA, CDR2 FQGNSA. As DNA, the CDR3 is TGTGCCAGCAGCTTCGGAGGGACCATGAACACTGAAGCTTTCTTT. Its protein is CASSFGGTMNTEAFF.

This chain uses TRBV6-5 with TRBJ2-7, with TRBD2 identical over 9 bases. CDR1 MNHEY and CDR2 SVGAGI come from the germline V gene. The CDR3 totals 15 residues. V lost 0 bases and J lost 3; bases outside the gene matches: 3. This CDR3 reads CASSYSSSGNYEQYF. In DNA form, the CDR3 reads TGTGCCAGCAGTTACTCGTCTAGCGGGAACTACGAGCAGTACTTC.

The genes are TRBV9 and TRBJ2-1; 9 nucleotides match TRBD2. The trim removed 0 bases at V and 5 bases at J, leaving 6 bases unmatched. The CDR3 has 16 amino acids. The germline V gene encodes CDR1 SGDLS and CDR2 YYNGEE. This CDR3 reads CASSVATLAGNNEQFF. The CDR3 DNA sequence: TGTGCCAGCAGCGTAGCTACCCTAGCGGGGAACAATGAGCAGTTCTTC.

The chain is built from TRBV5-4 and TRBJ2-3, with D possibly TRBD2 on 6 matching bases. CDR1 and CDR2 (germline): SGHNT, YYREEE (reference sequence). The V end was cut by 8 bases, the J end by 2 bases, with 18 bases between. This CDR3 comprises 15 residues. The CDR3 reads CASGRAGLFTDTQYF. DNA for the CDR3: TGTGCCAGTGGCCGAGCGGGCCTCTTCACAGATACGCAGTATTTT.

The V call is TRBV19, the J call TRBJ2-1, with D perhaps TRBD1 (6 bases). The V end lost 6 bases, the J end lost 6 bases, and 24 bases lay between the germline ends. The CDR3 spans 17 residues. In germline, CDR1 is LNHDA, CDR2 SQIVND (reference sequence). The CDR3 DNA reads as TGTGCCAGTAGCATAATCCCGAGGGGGAGTACTGCCAATGAGCAGTTCTTC. It encodes CASSIIPRGSTANEQFF.

The chain employs TRBV5-1 and TRBJ2-1; D is ambiguous. CDR1 SGHRS and CDR2 YFSETQ come from the germline V gene. Trimming left V 0 bases short and J 2 bases short, with 9 bases between. There are 15 residues in the CDR3. CDR3 DNA sequence: TGCGCCAGCAGCTTGGGTAGCCCTACCTACAATGAGCAGTTCTTC. Encoded protein: CASSLGSPTYNEQFF. Variable domain in full (rest from reference TRBV5-1 and TRBJ2-1): KAGVTQTPRYLIKTRGQQVTLSCSPISGHRSVSWYQQTPGQGLQFLFEYFSETQRNKGNFPGRFSGRQFSNSRSEMNVSTLELGDSALYLCASSLGSPTYNEQFFGPGTRLTVL.

The chain joins TRBV19 to TRBJ1-1; D is ambiguous. Germline assignment: CDR1 LNHDA and CDR2 SQIVND (reference sequence). With 7 bases removed from V and 1 base from J, the gap between germline ends came to 16 bases. The CDR3 loop spans 15 amino acids. CDR3 sequence (DNA): TGTGCCAGTACTGGACTCGGCTTTGGGAACACTGAAGCTTTCTTT. As protein: CASTGLGFGNTEAFF.